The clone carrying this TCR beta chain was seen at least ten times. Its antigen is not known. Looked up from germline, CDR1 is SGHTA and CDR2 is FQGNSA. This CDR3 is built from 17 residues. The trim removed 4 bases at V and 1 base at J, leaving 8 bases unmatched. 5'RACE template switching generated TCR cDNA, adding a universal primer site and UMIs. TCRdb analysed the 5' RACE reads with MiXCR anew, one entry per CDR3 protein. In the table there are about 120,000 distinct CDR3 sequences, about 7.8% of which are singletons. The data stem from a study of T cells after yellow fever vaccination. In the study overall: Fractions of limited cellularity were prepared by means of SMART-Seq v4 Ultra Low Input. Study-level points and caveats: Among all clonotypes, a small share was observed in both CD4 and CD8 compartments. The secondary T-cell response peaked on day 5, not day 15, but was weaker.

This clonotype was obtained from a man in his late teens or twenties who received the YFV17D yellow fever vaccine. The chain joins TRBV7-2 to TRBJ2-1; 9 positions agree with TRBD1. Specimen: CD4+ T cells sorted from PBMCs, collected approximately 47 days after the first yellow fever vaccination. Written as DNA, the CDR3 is TGTGCCAGCAGCTCCCCAACAGGGGGCTTGTCCTACAATGAGCAGTTCTTC. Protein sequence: CASSSPTGGLSYNEQFF.